These 11 T cell receptor beta chains were all obtained from the same sample, sequenced in a study of T cell responses to AZD1222 COVID-19 vaccine. The protocol was immunoSEQ multiplex PCR, while the TCRdb copy is restricted to in-frame clones and leaves out a portion. The listing records about 140,000 clones. Sequenced sample: peripheral blood. These TCRs come from an adult in good health.

The gene calls are TRBV7-8 and TRBJ2-7; TRBD2 matches at 8 bases. Germline trimming cut 1 base from V and 9 bases from J; bases unmatched to any gene: 11. The CDR3 runs 15 residues. Germline V gives CDR1 SGHVS, CDR2 FQNEAQ. CDR3 DNA sequence: TGTGCCAGCAGCTTAGGTTTCGGGGGGGTACTTATGCAGTACTTC. Protein sequence: CASSLGFGGVLMQYF.

The rearrangement joins TRBV4-2 to TRBJ2-2; TRBD1 agrees at 8 bases. Germline loops: CDR1 LGHNA, CDR2 YNFKEQ. Trimming at V came to 1 base and at J to 0 bases, leaving 10 bases not matched to a gene. The CDR3 extends over 19 amino acids. CDR3 nucleotides: TGTGCCAGCAGCCAAGGACAGGGGAGATCCTCCTCGAACACCGGGGAGCTGTTTTTT. This encodes CASSQGQGRSSSNTGELFF.

V usage is TRBV5-6 and J usage is TRBJ1-3; D unclear. The germline V gene encodes CDR1 SGHDT and CDR2 YYEEEE. The CDR3 runs to 14 residues. V was shortened by 4 bases and J by 0 bases, with 8 bases between the two germline ends. The CDR3 coding sequence is TGTGCCAGCAGCGGCCTGGGCTCTGGAAACACCATATATTTT. Encoded protein: CASSGLGSGNTIYF.

The gene calls are TRBV7-2 and TRBJ1-1; 9 bases fit TRBD1. V was clipped by 4 bases and J by 1 base; unmatched bases: 4. CDR1 SGHTA and CDR2 FQGNSA come from the germline V gene. The CDR3 sequence is 15 residues long. CDR3 sequence reads: CASSYTGQGNTEAFF. The CDR3 bases are TGTGCCAGCAGCTACACGGGACAGGGGAACACTGAAGCTTTCTTT.

The V gene is TRBV7-2, the J gene TRBJ2-5; TRBD2 agrees at 8 bases. In germline, CDR1 is SGHTA, CDR2 FQGNSA. This CDR3 region has 14 residues. V shed 2 bases and J 2 bases; nucleotides not matched to a gene: 1. CDR3 amino acids: CASSLSGGQETQYF. Here the CDR3 DNA reads TGTGCCAGCAGCTTAAGCGGGGGACAAGAGACCCAGTACTTC.

The V gene is TRBV19, the J gene TRBJ1-6; weak D call: TRBD1 (6 bases). V gave up 1 base and J gave up 7 bases, with 14 bases separating them. The CDR3 spans 16 residues. Germline V gene data show CDR1 as LNHDA and CDR2 as SQIVND (reference sequence). The CDR3 DNA reads TGTGCCAGTAGTATAGTTTGGGGGGCTCGGAATTCACCCCTCCACTTT. It translates to CASSIVWGARNSPLHF.

The V and J genes are TRBV4-1 and TRBJ2-3; TRBD2 aligns across 15 bases. Germline loops: CDR1 MGHRA, CDR2 YSYEKL. The CDR3 contains 18 residues. The J segment lost 6 bases and the V segment lost 1 base, leaving 8 bases of the junction unmatched. In DNA form, the CDR3 reads TGCGCCAGCAGCCAAGGGACTAGCGGGGGGGTGAAGGTGGATACGCAGTATTTT. Translation gives CASSQGTSGGVKVDTQYF.

The chain employs TRBV4-2 and TRBJ1-3; D not certain. The V and J ends lost 0 bases and 8 bases respectively, with 14 bases between them. The germline V gene has CDR1 LGHNA and CDR2 YNFKEQ. The CDR3 is made up of 15 amino acids. The CDR3 protein is CASSQEASNGDTIYF. CDR3 in DNA: TGTGCCAGCAGCCAAGAGGCCTCCAATGGGGACACCATATATTTT.

The chain joins TRBV12-5 to TRBJ2-2, with 8 positions matching TRBD1. Germline values: CDR1 LGHNT, CDR2 FRNRAP. The CDR3 is 15 residues long. With 6 bases clipped from V and 5 bases from J, the junction kept 8 bases outside the gene matches. This CDR3 is CASGPTGVGTGELFF. The CDR3, as DNA: TGTGCTAGTGGACCGACAGGGGTTGGGACCGGGGAGCTGTTTTTT.

This chain joins TRBV9 and TRBJ1-4, with 8 bases aligning to TRBD1. The CDR3 contains 15 residues. V shed 4 bases and J 5 bases; nucleotides not matched to a gene: 7. The germline V gene encodes CDR1 SGDLS and CDR2 YYNGEE. CDR3 region: CASSSRTGHNEKLFF. CDR3 bases: TGTGCCAGCAGCTCTCGGACAGGGCACAATGAAAAACTGTTTTTT.

The chain links TRBV2 to TRBJ1-1; D unclear. V was shortened by 7 bases and J by 2 bases, with 8 bases between the two germline ends. Per the germline V gene, CDR1 is SNHLY and CDR2 is FYNNEI. The CDR3 is 12 amino acids. CDR3 loop: CASKGHNTEAFF. The CDR3 DNA reads TGTGCCAGCAAAGGGCATAACACTGAAGCTTTCTTT.